The entry that follows covers one T cell receptor beta chain sequence. The antigen is unknown. PCR amplification relied on 60 Vbeta primers (plus 13 Jbeta primers). Assay: immunoSEQ multiplex PCR; the TCRdb copy retains only in-frame clones and omits some. The profile covers approximately 170,000 clones, with less than 85% appearing a single time and 1% taken by the ten largest. This sample is drawn from a study of cytomegalovirus exposure and HLA in healthy donors. The study, taken as a whole, reports: In terms of immune exposure information, only CMV serostatus was available. DRB1 showed the most TCR associations and HLA-C the fewest in a later analysis, as rates varied by HLA locus.

The study sampled nominally healthy donors, though unrecorded immune exposures were likely. The ends were cut back, 5 bases at V and 3 bases at J, with 17 bases in the middle. Germline lookup yields CDR1 MDHEN and CDR2 SYDVKM. This CDR3 comprises 15 residues. The sample taken for sequencing was PBMCs. The gene calls are TRBV28 and TRBJ2-7, with D perhaps matching TRBD1 (5 bases). The sequence came from a boy aged 2-9 years in good health and CMV-seronegative. CDR3 loop: CASSPRYSQGYEQYF. The CDR3 DNA follows: TGTGCCAGCAGTCCGCGGTACAGCCAGGGCTACGAGCAGTACTTC.